Listed below are T cell receptor beta chains from one sample, sequenced in a study of T cell repertoires in cytomegalovirus infection. MiXCR was run by TCRdb on the reads, yielding one entry per CDR3 protein. Of around 630,000 distinct CDR3 sequences detected, roughly a quarter appear once; the ten largest clones hold 7.5% to 9%. Sample: CD8+ T cells from PBMCs. All receptors derive from a human donor in good health (CMV status not recorded). Some clones in this sample may be carry-over from other donors' samples. The CDR3 runs from the conserved cysteine through the conserved F or W. D genes are given only for firm matches. Rows may omit the clone size; those that give it use once, few, many or a size class.

abundance	v_gene	d_gene	j_gene	CDR3aa	CDR3nt
few	TRBV6-2/TRBV6-3	-	TRBJ2-1	CASSYGQDPLGNEQFF	TGTGCCAGCAGTTACGGGCAGGATCCTTTGGGCAATGAGCAGTTCTTC
few	TRBV12-3/TRBV12-4	-	TRBJ2-5	CASSFVLRETQYF	TGTGCCAGCAGTTTTGTACTCCGAGAGACCCAGTACTTC
few	TRBV6-5	TRBD2	TRBJ2-1	CASSYFSSGGANEQFF	TGTGCCAGCAGTTACTTTTCCAGCGGGGGGGCTAATGAGCAGTTCTTC
few	TRBV10-2	-	TRBJ1-1	CASSGRGPNTEAFF	TGCGCCAGCAGCGGCAGGGGCCCGAACACTGAAGCTTTCTTT
-	TRBV7-6	-	TRBJ1-6	CASSPVGGAGSPLHF	TGTGCCAGCAGCCCAGTAGGTGGGGCCGGTTCACCCCTCCACTTT
-	TRBV29-1	-	TRBJ1-1	CSAMGVSKAFF	TGCAGCGCTATGGGTGTGAGTAAAGCTTTCTTT
few	TRBV12-5	-	TRBJ2-5	CASGATETQYF	TGTGCTAGTGGTGCAACGGAGACCCAGTACTTC
-	TRBV12-3/TRBV12-4	TRBD1	TRBJ2-7	CASSPGTGFGWEQYF	TGTGCCAGCAGCCCTGGGACAGGGTTTGGTTGGGAGCAGTACTTC
-	TRBV10-2	-	TRBJ2-3	CASRGGWADTQYF	TGCGCCAGCAGGGGGGGCTGGGCAGATACGCAGTATTTT
many	TRBV7-2	-	TRBJ2-1	CASSLDIGTLSSYNEQFF	TGTGCCAGCAGCTTAGATATCGGGACTTTGAGCTCCTACAATGAGCAGTTCTTC
many	TRBV7-8	-	TRBJ2-2	CASLDSFDSGELFF	TGTGCCAGCCTGGACAGCTTCGACTCCGGGGAGCTGTTTTTT
-	TRBV5-6	-	TRBJ1-2	CASSLVHTGNYGYTF	TGTGCCAGCAGCTTGGTTCATACAGGAAACTATGGCTACACCTTC
many	TRBV7-8	TRBD2	TRBJ2-3	CASSSIAGVTDTQYF	TGTGCCAGCAGCTCCATAGCGGGGGTCACAGATACGCAGTATTTT
-	TRBV29-1	-	TRBJ1-1	CSVDPTDRKAFF	TGCAGCGTTGACCCAACGGACAGAAAAGCTTTCTTT
few	TRBV24-1	-	TRBJ1-1	CATSKRGHSTEAFF	TGTGCCACCTCCAAACGGGGGCATTCCACTGAAGCTTTCTTT
-	TRBV24-1	-	TRBJ2-1	CATSDRRLNEQFF	TGTGCCACCAGTGACCGTAGACTTAATGAGCAGTTCTTC
few	TRBV29-1	-	TRBJ2-7	CSVTGGTVLDEQYF	TGCAGCGTTACAGGAGGGACCGTCCTGGACGAGCAGTACTTC
-	TRBV27	TRBD1	TRBJ2-2	CASSQGQGDGELFF	TGTGCCAGCAGCCAGGGACAGGGGGACGGGGAGCTGTTTTTT
few	TRBV4-2	-	TRBJ1-1	CASSQGLGKPEAFF	TGTGCCAGCAGCCAAGGGTTGGGTAAGCCTGAAGCTTTCTTT
many	TRBV7-8	-	TRBJ1-5	CASSLGYQPQHF	TGTGCCAGCAGCTTAGGGTATCAGCCCCAGCATTTT
-	TRBV7-9	-	TRBJ2-3	CASRETGTIESDTQYF	TGTGCCAGCAGAGAAACCGGGACAATAGAATCCGATACGCAGTATTTT
many	TRBV24-1	-	TRBJ1-2	CATSSTEDYGYTF	TGTGCCACCAGTTCGACGGAGGACTATGGCTACACCTTC
few	TRBV11-3	-	TRBJ1-3	CASSLERRTIYF	TGTGCCAGCAGCTTAGAAAGGCGCACCATATATTTT
-	TRBV29-1	-	TRBJ2-3	CSVEGGTNLRADTQYF	TGCAGCGTTGAAGGCGGGACAAACCTTAGGGCAGATACGCAGTATTTT
-	TRBV6-6	-	TRBJ2-1	CASSYSNREQFF	TGTGCCAGCAGTTACTCGAACCGTGAGCAGTTCTTC
many	TRBV7-2	-	TRBJ2-7	CASSFQSPPYEQYF	TGTGCCAGCAGCTTCCAGAGCCCACCCTACGAGCAGTACTTC
many	TRBV7-9	-	TRBJ2-3	CASSWSRVQGTDTQYF	TGTGCCAGCAGCTGGAGCAGGGTCCAGGGGACAGATACGCAGTATTTT
many	TRBV7-8	TRBD1	TRBJ1-1	CASSLGQGAVAFF	TGTGCCAGCAGCTTGGGACAGGGGGCAGTAGCTTTCTTT
few	TRBV7-6	TRBD2	TRBJ2-1	CASSTVAGNNEQFF	TGTGCCAGCAGCACCGTAGCGGGAAACAATGAGCAGTTCTTC
many	TRBV7-8	-	TRBJ2-3	CASSLPQGGDTQYF	TGTGCCAGCAGCTTACCTCAGGGGGGCGATACGCAGTATTTT
few	TRBV10-3	-	TRBJ1-6	CAIRAEEGSNSPLHF	TGTGCCATCAGAGCGGAGGAGGGGAGTAATTCACCCCTCCACTTT
-	TRBV7-2	-	TRBJ1-4	CASSLARPGANEKLFF	TGTGCCAGCAGCTTAGCCCGGCCGGGGGCTAATGAAAAACTGTTTTTT
-	TRBV7-2	-	TRBJ2-3	CASSSGGGRTDAQYF	TGTGCCAGCAGCTCGGGCGGGGGTAGGACAGATGCGCAGTATTTT
many	TRBV7-9	-	TRBJ2-5	CASSSPTEYQETQYF	TGTGCCAGCAGCTCCCCTACAGAGTACCAAGAGACCCAGTACTTC
-	TRBV24-1	TRBD1	TRBJ2-5	CATSAGQGVQETQYF	TGTGCCACCAGTGCCGGACAGGGGGTACAAGAGACCCAGTACTTC
-	TRBV5-4	TRBD2	TRBJ2-2	CASSPVASGGAMFF	TGTGCCAGCAGCCCGGTGGCTAGCGGGGGGGCGATGTTTTTT
many	TRBV12-5	-	TRBJ2-2	CASGGAYANTGELFF	TGTGCTAGTGGCGGGGCGTACGCTAACACCGGGGAGCTGTTTTTT
-	TRBV12-3/TRBV12-4	TRBD2	TRBJ2-2	CASSPQKTLGPSRKGTRTGELFF	TGTGCCAGCAGTCCACAGAAAACCCTCGGACCCTCTCGTAAGGGGACTAGGACCGGGGAGCTGTTTTTT
many	TRBV7-8	TRBD1	TRBJ1-5	CASSLNRGREPQHF	TGTGCCAGCAGCTTGAACAGGGGGCGGGAGCCCCAGCATTTT
many	TRBV12-3/TRBV12-4	TRBD1	TRBJ1-2	CASSSGQPRVYGYTF	TGTGCCAGCAGCTCGGGACAGCCTAGGGTCTATGGCTACACCTTC
-	TRBV27	-	TRBJ2-3	CASSELVGEKGTDTQYF	TGTGCCAGCAGTGAGTTAGTGGGGGAGAAGGGCACAGATACGCAGTATTTT
-	TRBV29-1	-	TRBJ2-3	CSVVTGIRDTQYF	TGCAGCGTTGTTACAGGGATTCGAGATACGCAGTATTTT
-	TRBV10-3	TRBD1	TRBJ2-5	CAISESGQDHRVGTQYF	TGTGCCATCAGTGAGTCCGGACAGGACCACAGGGTAGGGACCCAGTACTTC
many	TRBV7-2	TRBD2	TRBJ2-1	CASSLGERGGEVEQFF	TGTGCCAGCAGCTTAGGGGAGCGGGGGGGCGAAGTTGAGCAGTTCTTC